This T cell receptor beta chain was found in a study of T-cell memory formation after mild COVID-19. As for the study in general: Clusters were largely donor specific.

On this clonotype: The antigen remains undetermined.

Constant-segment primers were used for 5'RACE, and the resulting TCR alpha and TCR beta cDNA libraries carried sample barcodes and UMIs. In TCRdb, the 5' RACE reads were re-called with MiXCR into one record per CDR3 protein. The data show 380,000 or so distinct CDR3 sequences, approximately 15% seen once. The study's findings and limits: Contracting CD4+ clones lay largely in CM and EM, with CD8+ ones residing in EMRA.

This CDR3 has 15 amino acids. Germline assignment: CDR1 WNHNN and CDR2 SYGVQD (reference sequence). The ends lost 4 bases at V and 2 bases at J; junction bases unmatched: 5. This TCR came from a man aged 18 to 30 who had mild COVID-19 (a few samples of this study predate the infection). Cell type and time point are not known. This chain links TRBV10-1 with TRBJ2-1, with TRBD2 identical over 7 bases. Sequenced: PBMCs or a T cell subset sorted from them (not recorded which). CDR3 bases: TGCGCCAGCAGTGGGGGGGGGTCCACCTACAATGAGCAGTTCTTC. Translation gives CASSGGGSTYNEQFF.